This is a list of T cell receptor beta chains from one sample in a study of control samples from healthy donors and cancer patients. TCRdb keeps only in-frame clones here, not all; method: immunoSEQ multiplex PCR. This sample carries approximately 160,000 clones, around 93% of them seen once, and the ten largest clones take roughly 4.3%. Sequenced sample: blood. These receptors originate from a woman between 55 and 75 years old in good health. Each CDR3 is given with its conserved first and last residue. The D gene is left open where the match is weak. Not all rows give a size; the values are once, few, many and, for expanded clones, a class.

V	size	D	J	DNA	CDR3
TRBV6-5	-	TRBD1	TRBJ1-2	TGTGCCAGCAGTATAGACAGGGAATATCATGGCTACACCTTC	CASSIDREYHGYTF
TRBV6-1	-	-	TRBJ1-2	TGTGCCAGCAGTGAAGCTCCTCACCCGGGGGTTAACTATGGCTACACCTTC	CASSEAPHPGVNYGYTF
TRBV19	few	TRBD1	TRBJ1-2	TGTGCCAGCACAAGGTCCGGACAGGGGGACTACTATGGCTACACCTTC	CASTRSGQGDYYGYTF
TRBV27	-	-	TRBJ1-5	TGTGCCAGCAGTTTGCAGTGGAATCAGCCCCAGCATTTT	CASSLQWNQPQHF
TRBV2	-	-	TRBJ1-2	TGTGCCAGCAGACCTGACGGGGGTCACGGCTACACCTTC	CASRPDGGHGYTF
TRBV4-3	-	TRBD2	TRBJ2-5	TGCGCCAGCAGCCAAGATGAGACTAGCGGGGGGTTTGAGACCCAGTACTTC	CASSQDETSGGFETQYF
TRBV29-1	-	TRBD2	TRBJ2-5	TGCAGCGTTGAAGCGGGGGGGAAGTTGACCCAGTACTTC	CSVEAGGKLTQYF
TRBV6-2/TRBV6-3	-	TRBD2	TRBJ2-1	TGTGCCAGCAGTTTAATGCTAGCGGGGGTCCATGGGCAGTTCTTC	CASSLMLAGVHGQFF
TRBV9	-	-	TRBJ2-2	TGTGCCAGCAGCCCAATCGGGACTCCCGGGGTCACCGGGGAGCTGTTTTTT	CASSPIGTPGVTGELFF
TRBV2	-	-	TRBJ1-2	TGTGCCAGCCTGACCGATCTAGCTAACTATGGCTACACCTTC	CASLTDLANYGYTF
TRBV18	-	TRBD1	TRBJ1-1	TGTGCCAGCTCTCAAGACAGGGGCGGACTCGGGGACACTGAAGCTTTCTTT	CASSQDRGGLGDTEAFF
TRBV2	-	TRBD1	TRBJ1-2	TGTGCCAGCAGTGAAGGACCTACCGGGACAGGGCTACATGGCTACACCTTC	CASSEGPTGTGLHGYTF
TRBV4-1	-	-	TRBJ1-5	TGCGCCAGCAGCCAAGTTGGGCCCCGCGTCACCAATCAGCCCCAGCATTTT	CASSQVGPRVTNQPQHF
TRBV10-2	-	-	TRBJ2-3	TGCGCCAGCAGAGGCGCTGGTGGGCGGGGACACACAGATACGCAGTATTTT	CASRGAGGRGHTDTQYF
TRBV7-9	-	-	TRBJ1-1	TGTGCCAGCAGCTTACCGGGGGCGTCGGCTGAAGCTTTCTTT	CASSLPGASAEAFF
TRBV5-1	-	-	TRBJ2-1	TGCGCCAGCCGTCCTCGGGGTAGCTCCTACAATGAGCAGTTCTTC	CASRPRGSSYNEQFF
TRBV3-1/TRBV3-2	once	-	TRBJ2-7	TGTGCCAGCAGTCACAGTGTCTACGAGCAGTACTTC	CASSHSVYEQYF
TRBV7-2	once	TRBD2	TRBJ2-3	TGTGCCAGCAGCTTAATAGCGGGGGATAGCACAGATACGCAGTATTTT	CASSLIAGDSTDTQYF
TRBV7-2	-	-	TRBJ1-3	TGTGCCAGCAGCCTAGGGACACCGTCAGACACCATATATTTT	CASSLGTPSDTIYF
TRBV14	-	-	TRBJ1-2	TGTGCCAGCAGCCAGGATATCGGACTGGGATATGGCTACACCTTC	CASSQDIGLGYGYTF
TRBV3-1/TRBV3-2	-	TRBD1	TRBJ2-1	TGTGCCAGCAGCACCGGGACAGGGGGCCGGAATGAGCAGTTCTTC	CASSTGTGGRNEQFF
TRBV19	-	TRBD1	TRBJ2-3	TGTGCCAGTAGGATAGGTGGGACAGTAACAGATACGCAGTATTTT	CASRIGGTVTDTQYF
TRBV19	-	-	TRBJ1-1	TGTGCCAGTAGTAAATCCGGCAGGGGGAACACTGAAGCTTTCTTT	CASSKSGRGNTEAFF
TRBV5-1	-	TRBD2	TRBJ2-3	TGCGCCAGCAGGCGCTCGGGCCTAGCGGGGGGCGTAATCACAGATACGCAGTATTTT	CASRRSGLAGGVITDTQYF
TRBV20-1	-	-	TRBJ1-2	TGCAGTGCCGAGGGGATCTATGGCTACACCTTC	CSAEGIYGYTF
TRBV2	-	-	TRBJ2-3	TGTGCCAGCAGTGATGAGGGCACAGATACGCAGTATTTT	CASSDEGTDTQYF
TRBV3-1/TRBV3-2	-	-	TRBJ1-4	TGTGCCAGCAGCCAAGGAGTTGGACAGAGGAATGAAAAACTGTTTTTT	CASSQGVGQRNEKLFF
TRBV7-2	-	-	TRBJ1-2	TGTGCCAGCAGCCTCCAAACCATATATGGCTACACCTTC	CASSLQTIYGYTF
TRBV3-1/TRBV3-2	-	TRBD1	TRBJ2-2	TGTGCCAGCAGCTTACAGGGGGCGGAGCTGTTTTTT	CASSLQGAELFF
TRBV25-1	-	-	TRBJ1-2	TGTGCCACCTCCGTTGGGTTTGGCTACACCTTC	CATSVGFGYTF
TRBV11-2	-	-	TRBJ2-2	TGTGCCAGCAGCCTTAAGGCGAACACCGGGGAGCTGTTTTTT	CASSLKANTGELFF
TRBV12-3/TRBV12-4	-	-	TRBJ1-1	TGTGCCAGCAGTCCTTGGGGTTTAACTGAAGCTTTCTTT	CASSPWGLTEAFF
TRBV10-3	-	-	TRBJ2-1	TGTGCCATCAGTGAGTCTAGCGTCTTAAATGAGCAGTTCTTC	CAISESSVLNEQFF
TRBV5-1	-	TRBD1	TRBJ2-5	TGCGCCAGCAGACAGGGGCAAGAGACCCAGTACTTC	CASRQGQETQYF
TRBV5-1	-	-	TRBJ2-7	TGCGCCAGCAGCGACTCCGAGAGCGAGCAGTACTTC	CASSDSESEQYF